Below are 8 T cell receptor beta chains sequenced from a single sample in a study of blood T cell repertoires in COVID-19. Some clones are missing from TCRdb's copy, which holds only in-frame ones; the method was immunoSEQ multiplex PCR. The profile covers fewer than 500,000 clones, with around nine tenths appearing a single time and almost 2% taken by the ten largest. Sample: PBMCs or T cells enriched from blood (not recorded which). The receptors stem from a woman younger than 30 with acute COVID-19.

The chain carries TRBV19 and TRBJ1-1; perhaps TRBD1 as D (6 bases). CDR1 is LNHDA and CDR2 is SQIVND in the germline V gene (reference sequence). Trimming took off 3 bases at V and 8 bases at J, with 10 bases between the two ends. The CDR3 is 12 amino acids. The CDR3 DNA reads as TGTGCCAGTAGTATGGGGGCGTTAGAAGCTTTCTTT. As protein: CASSMGALEAFF.

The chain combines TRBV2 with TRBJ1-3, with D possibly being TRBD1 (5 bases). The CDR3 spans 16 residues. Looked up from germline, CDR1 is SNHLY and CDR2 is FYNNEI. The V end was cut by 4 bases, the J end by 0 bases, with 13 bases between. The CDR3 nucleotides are TGTGCCAGCAGTGCCAGGACAAGTTTCTCTGGAAACACCATATATTTT. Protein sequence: CASSARTSFSGNTIYF.

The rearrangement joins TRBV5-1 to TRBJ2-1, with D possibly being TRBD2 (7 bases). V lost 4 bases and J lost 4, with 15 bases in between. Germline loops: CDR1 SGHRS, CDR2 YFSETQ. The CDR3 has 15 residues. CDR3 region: CASSESGGHYNEQFF. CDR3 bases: TGCGCCAGCAGCGAATCGGGGGGCCATTACAATGAGCAGTTCTTC.

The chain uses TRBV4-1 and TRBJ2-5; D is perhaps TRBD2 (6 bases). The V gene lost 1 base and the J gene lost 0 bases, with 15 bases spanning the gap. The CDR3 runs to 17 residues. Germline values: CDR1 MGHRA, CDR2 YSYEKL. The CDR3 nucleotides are TGCGCCAGCAGCCAAGGGCTTGGAGGGGCGGACCAAGAGACCCAGTACTTC. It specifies CASSQGLGGADQETQYF.

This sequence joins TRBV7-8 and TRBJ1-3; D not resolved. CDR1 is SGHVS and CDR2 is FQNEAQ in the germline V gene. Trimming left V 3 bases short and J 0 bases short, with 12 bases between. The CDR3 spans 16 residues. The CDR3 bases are TGTGCCAGCAGCTTTGAGGCTTCAATCTCTGGAAACACCATATATTTT. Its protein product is CASSFEASISGNTIYF.

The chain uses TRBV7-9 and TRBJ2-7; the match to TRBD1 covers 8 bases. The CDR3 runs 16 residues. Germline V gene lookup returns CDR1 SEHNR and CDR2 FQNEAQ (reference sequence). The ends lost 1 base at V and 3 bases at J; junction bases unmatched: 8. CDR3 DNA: TGTGCCAGCAGCTTAGTTCGGTCAGGGGGCGACTACGAGCAGTACTTC. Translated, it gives CASSLVRSGGDYEQYF.

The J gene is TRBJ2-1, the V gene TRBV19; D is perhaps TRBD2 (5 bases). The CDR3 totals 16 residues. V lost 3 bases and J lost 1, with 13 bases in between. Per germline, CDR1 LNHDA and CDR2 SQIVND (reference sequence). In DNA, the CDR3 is TGTGCCAGTAGTATTTGGCGGGCCGGGTCCTACAATGAGCAGTTCTTC. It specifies CASSIWRAGSYNEQFF.

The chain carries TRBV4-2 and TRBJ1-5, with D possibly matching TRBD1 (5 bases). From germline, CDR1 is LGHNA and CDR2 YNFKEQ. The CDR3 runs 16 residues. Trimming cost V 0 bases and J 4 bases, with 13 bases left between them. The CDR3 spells CASSQEAQEGNQPQHF. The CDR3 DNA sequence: TGTGCCAGCAGCCAAGAGGCACAGGAGGGAAATCAGCCCCAGCATTTT.